This T cell receptor (beta chain) was retrieved from a study of Ad26.COV2.S vaccination and SARS-CoV-2 variants. V lost 6 bases, J lost 6 bases, and 9 bases stayed unmatched. The CDR3 is 15 residues long. The germline V gene encodes CDR1 SNHLY and CDR2 FYNNEI. The treatment here: 15 to 20 received Ad26.COV2.S at low or high dose, single or two shots; about 5 received placebo; per-sample allocation not given. Day 63 after the first injection of vaccine or placebo was the sampling time. Assay: immunoSEQ multiplex PCR; the TCRdb copy retains only in-frame clones and omits some. The repertoire consists of approximately 300,000 clones, with around four fifths occurring once and the leading ten covering approximately 2.1%.

The receptor's source is a person aged 18-60 years who received the Ad26.COV2.S COVID-19 vaccine or a placebo. The V call is TRBV2, the J call TRBJ1-5; TRBD1 aligns across 9 bases. The sequenced sample was peripheral blood, obtained in a trial of Ad26.COV2.S vaccine versus placebo. The DNA for the CDR3 is TGTGCCAGCAGCGCCACAGGGGGCGGAGGTCAGCCCCAGCATTTT. This codes for CASSATGGGGQPQHF.